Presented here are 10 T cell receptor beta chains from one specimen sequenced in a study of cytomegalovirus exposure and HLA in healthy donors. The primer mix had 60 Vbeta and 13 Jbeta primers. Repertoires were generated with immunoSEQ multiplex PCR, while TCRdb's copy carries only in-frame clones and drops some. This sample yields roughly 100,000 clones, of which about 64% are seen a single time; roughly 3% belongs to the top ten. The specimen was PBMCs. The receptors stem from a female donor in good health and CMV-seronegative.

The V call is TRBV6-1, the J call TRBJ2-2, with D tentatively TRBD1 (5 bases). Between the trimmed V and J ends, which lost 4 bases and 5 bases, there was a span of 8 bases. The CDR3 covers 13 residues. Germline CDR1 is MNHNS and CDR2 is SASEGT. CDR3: CASSGQITGELFF. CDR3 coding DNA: TGTGCCAGCAGTGGACAGATTACCGGGGAGCTGTTTTTT.

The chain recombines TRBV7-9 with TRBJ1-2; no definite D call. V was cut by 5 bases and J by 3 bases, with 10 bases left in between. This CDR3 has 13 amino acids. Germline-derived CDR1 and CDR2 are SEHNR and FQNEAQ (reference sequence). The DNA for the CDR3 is TGTGCCAGCAGCCCCCGACAATACTATGGCTACACCTTC. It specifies CASSPRQYYGYTF.

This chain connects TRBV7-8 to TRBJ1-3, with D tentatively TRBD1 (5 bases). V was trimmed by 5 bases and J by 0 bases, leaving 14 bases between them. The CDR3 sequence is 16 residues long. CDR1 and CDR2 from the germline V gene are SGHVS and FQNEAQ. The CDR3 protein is CASSPTGIHSGNTIYF. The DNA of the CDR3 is TGTGCCAGCAGCCCTACAGGAATTCACTCTGGAAACACCATATATTTT.

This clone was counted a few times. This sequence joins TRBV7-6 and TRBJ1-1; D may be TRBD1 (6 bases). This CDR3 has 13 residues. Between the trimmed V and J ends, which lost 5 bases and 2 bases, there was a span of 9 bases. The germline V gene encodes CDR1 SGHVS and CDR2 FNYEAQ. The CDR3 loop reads CASSRDTNTEAFF. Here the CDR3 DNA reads TGTGCCAGCAGCCGGGACACCAACACTGAAGCTTTCTTT.

The CDR3 nucleotides are TGTGCCAGCAGCCAAAAGGGCGCAGGACTAGCGACTAACAATGAGCAGTTCTTC. The encoded protein is CASSQKGAGLATNNEQFF. The chain carries TRBV4-2 and TRBJ2-1; the match to TRBD2 covers 9 bases. This CDR3 comprises 18 residues. Trimming took 2 bases from V and 5 from J; bases not matched to a gene: 13. The germline gives CDR1 LGHNA, CDR2 YNFKEQ.

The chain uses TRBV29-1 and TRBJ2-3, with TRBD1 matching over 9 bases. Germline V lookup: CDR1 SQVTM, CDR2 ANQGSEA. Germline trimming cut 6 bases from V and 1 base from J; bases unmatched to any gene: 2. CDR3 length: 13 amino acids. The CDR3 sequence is CSVRQGGTDTQYF. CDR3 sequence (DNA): TGCAGCGTCAGACAGGGGGGCACAGATACGCAGTATTTT.

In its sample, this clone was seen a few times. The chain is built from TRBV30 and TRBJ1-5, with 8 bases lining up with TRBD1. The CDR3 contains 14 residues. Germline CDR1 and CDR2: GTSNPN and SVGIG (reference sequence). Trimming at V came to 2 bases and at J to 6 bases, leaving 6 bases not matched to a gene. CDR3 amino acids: CAWSRTGGPQPQHF. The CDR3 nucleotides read TGTGCCTGGAGTAGAACAGGGGGACCTCAGCCCCAGCATTTT.

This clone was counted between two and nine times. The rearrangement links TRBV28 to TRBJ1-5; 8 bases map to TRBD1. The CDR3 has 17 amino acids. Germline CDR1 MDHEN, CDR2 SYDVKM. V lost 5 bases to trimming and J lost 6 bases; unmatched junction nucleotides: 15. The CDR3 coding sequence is TGTGCCAGCAGTAAATCCCACCTTCGACAGGGGCGTCAGCCCCAGCATTTT. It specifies CASSKSHLRQGRQPQHF.

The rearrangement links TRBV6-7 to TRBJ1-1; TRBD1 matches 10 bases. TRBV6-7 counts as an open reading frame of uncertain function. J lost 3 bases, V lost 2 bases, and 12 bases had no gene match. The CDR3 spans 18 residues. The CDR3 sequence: CASSYRPLAGQGDTEAFF. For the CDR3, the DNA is TGTGCCAGCAGTTACCGCCCTCTCGCTGGACAGGGGGACACTGAAGCTTTCTTT.

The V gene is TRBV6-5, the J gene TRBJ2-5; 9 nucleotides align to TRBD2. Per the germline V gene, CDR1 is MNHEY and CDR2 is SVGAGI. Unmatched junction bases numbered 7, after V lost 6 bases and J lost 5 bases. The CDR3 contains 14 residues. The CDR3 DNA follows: TGTGCCAGCAGCTTTAGCGGGAGCGATGAGACCCAGTACTTC. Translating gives CASSFSGSDETQYF.